This T cell receptor (beta chain) was obtained from a study of T cell responses to AZD1222 COVID-19 vaccine. The V gene lost 1 base and the J gene lost 8 bases, with 11 bases spanning the gap. CDR1 and CDR2 from the germline V gene are MNHNS and SASEGT. This CDR3 has 13 residues. The assay was immunoSEQ multiplex PCR, and TCRdb's table has in-frame clones only and misses some. The repertoire has 200,000 or so clones, roughly 92% of them found once; the top ten carry less than 1.2%. This rearrangement joins TRBV6-1 to TRBJ1-2; D perhaps matches TRBD1 (5 bases). The sequencing used peripheral blood, collected 28 days after the second AZD1222 dose. The TCR was taken from an adult who received the AZD1222 COVID-19 vaccine. The CDR3 loop is CASSEGRARGYTF. For the CDR3, the DNA is TGTGCCAGCAGTGAAGGCAGGGCGAGGGGCTACACCTTC.